The present entry profiles one T cell receptor (beta chain) with its context. Those enrolled, adults aged roughly 18 to 95 years, came from 24 US areas. In assigning cohorts, the study relied on participant-reported clinical history. This sample was included in a study of blood T cell repertoires in COVID-19. Study details: PBMCs, B-cell-depleted T cells, or T cells provided the cDNA or gDNA that made up the material.

Germline V CDR1 and CDR2: LNHDA, SQIVND (reference sequence). This CDR3 contains 15 residues. Trimming removed 1 base from V and 3 bases from J, with 12 bases in between. Profiled with immunoSEQ multiplex PCR; TCRdb holds only in-frame clones, not every one. This sample has 200,000 to 250,000 clones, with around 89% found just once. What was sequenced was PBMCs or T cells enriched from blood (not recorded which). J is TRBJ1-1 and V is TRBV19; D unresolved. This TCR derives from a young man who had been exposed to COVID-19. CDR3 protein: CASSIVFSSHTEAFF. CDR3 nucleotide sequence: TGTGCCAGTAGTATAGTTTTCTCAAGCCACACTGAAGCTTTCTTT. Full variable domain (rest looked up from reference TRBV19 and TRBJ1-1): DGGITQSPKYLFRKEGQNVTLSCEQNLNHDAMYWYRQDPGQGLRLIYYSQIVNDFQKGDIAEGYSVSREKKESFPLTVTSAQKNPTAFYLCASSIVFSSHTEAFFGQGTRLTVV.